These 10 T cell receptor beta chains were sequenced from one sample in a study of naive and memory T cell subsets. The beta constant-region primer was an equimolar mix of two oligonucleotides covering TRBC1 and TRBC2. TCRdb passed the UMI-ligation and nested PCR reads through MiXCR, listing each CDR3 protein once. This table holds 75,000 to 85,000 distinct CDR3 sequences, 13% found once. What was sequenced was central memory CD4+ T cells from blood. The receptors shown here come from a human donor in good health.

This clonotype was seen more than once but under ten times. The chain links TRBV5-4 to TRBJ1-3, with a weak D call TRBD1 (5 bases). The CDR3 consists of 16 residues. The ends were cut back, 0 bases at V and 0 bases at J, with 10 bases in the middle. Per the germline V gene, CDR1 is SGHNT and CDR2 is YYREEE (reference sequence). The CDR3 sequence is CASSLAPRASGNTIYF. The CDR3 DNA follows: TGTGCCAGCAGCTTGGCCCCCAGGGCCTCTGGAAACACCATATATTTT.

V is TRBV6-2 or TRBV6-3 and J is TRBJ2-6; D ambiguous. The germline V gene has CDR1 MNHEY and CDR2 SVGEGT. The V end lost 4 bases, the J end lost 5 bases, and 6 bases lay between the germline ends. There are 13 residues in the CDR3. CDR3 sequence reads: CASSFDRANVLTF. DNA for the CDR3: TGTGCCAGCAGTTTCGACAGGGCCAACGTCCTGACTTTC.

This clonotype was counted a few times. This chain uses TRBV20-1 with TRBJ1-1, with unresolved D. CDR3 length: 12 residues. V lost 3 bases, J lost 1 base, and 6 bases lay in between. From germline, CDR1 is DFQATT and CDR2 SNEGSKA (reference sequence). CDR3 region: CSARTSNTEAFF. The CDR3 DNA reads TGCAGTGCTAGGACCTCGAACACTGAAGCTTTCTTT.

This clonotype has ten or more counts. The chain joins TRBV15 to TRBJ1-3, with D unresolved. The CDR3 has 12 amino acids. V was pared by 0 bases and J by 3 bases, with 0 bases between. Germline assignment: CDR1 LNHNV and CDR2 YYDKDF (reference sequence). The CDR3 DNA sequence: TGTGCCACCAGCAGAGATGGAAACACCATATATTTT. This codes for CATSRDGNTIYF.

This clonotype came up a few times. The V call is TRBV5-1, the J call TRBJ1-1; 8 bases fit TRBD1. The germline V gene encodes CDR1 SGHRS and CDR2 YFSETQ. The CDR3 is 14 amino acids. Germline trimming cut 2 bases from V and 5 bases from J; bases unmatched to any gene: 5. Written as DNA, the CDR3 is TGCGCCAGCAGCTTTTTACAGGGGGGGACTGAAGCTTTCTTT. Its protein is CASSFLQGGTEAFF.

The chain is built from TRBV6-6 and TRBJ2-7; D is undetermined. Trimming took off 2 bases at V and 2 bases at J, with 7 bases between the two ends. CDR1 and CDR2 (germline): MNHNY, SVGAGI (reference sequence). This CDR3 has 13 residues. In DNA, the CDR3 is TGTGCCAGCAGTTACCCTTCTGCCTACGAGCAGTACTTC. Encoded protein: CASSYPSAYEQYF.

This clonotype was picked up many times. This chain links TRBV7-9 with TRBJ2-3, with 10 bases fitting TRBD2. This CDR3 has 15 residues. In germline, CDR1 is SEHNR, CDR2 FQNEAQ (reference sequence). The V and J ends lost 5 bases and 1 base, in that order; junction bases with no gene match: 3. The CDR3 DNA reads TGTGCCAGCAGCGGTACTAGCGGGGGCACAGATACGCAGTATTTT. Translation gives CASSGTSGGTDTQYF.

This clonotype was detected ten times or more. The chain combines TRBV12-3 or TRBV12-4 with TRBJ1-1; the D is unclear. This CDR3 has 13 residues. Trimming cost V 1 base and J 0 bases, with 3 bases left between them. For the CDR3, the DNA is TGTGCCAGCAGTTTAGTAGTGAACACTGAAGCTTTCTTT. As protein: CASSLVVNTEAFF.

This clonotype turned up a few times. This chain joins TRBV12-5 and TRBJ1-3; TRBD1 agrees at 9 bases. CDR3 length equals 15 residues. Germline lookup yields CDR1 LGHNT and CDR2 FRNRAP. V lost 4 bases and J lost 3; bases outside the gene matches: 4. CDR3 sequence: CASGSGQGYGNTIYF. CDR3 coding DNA: TGTGCTAGTGGTTCTGGACAGGGGTATGGAAACACCATATATTTT.

This clonotype was detected ten times or more. This sequence joins TRBV7-2 and TRBJ1-2, with 9 bases fitting TRBD1. Losses at the gene ends were 2 bases for V and 2 bases for J; bases not matched to a gene: 6. This CDR3 is built from 16 residues. Per germline, CDR1 SGHTA and CDR2 FQGNSA. The CDR3 loop is CASSLRGDRVNYGYTF. The CDR3 bases are TGTGCCAGCAGCTTAAGGGGGGACAGGGTAAACTATGGCTACACCTTC. Full variable domain (remainder filled in from reference TRBV7-2 and TRBJ1-2): GAGVSQSPSNKVTEKGKDVELRCDPISGHTALYWYRQSLGQGLEFLIYFQGNSAPDKSGLPSDRFSAERTGGSVSTLTIQRTQQEDSAVYLCASSLRGDRVNYGYTFGSGTRLTVV.